This passage covers 13 T cell receptor beta chains from one sample sequenced in a study of blood T cell repertoires in COVID-19. Produced via immunoSEQ multiplex PCR; TCRdb's table is partial and in-frame only. The table shows roughly 140,000 clones, with roughly 82% occurring only once. The sequenced material came from peripheral blood. Receptors were obtained from a woman between 45 and 60 years old in a cohort sampled during active or convalescent COVID-19.

The rearrangement uses TRBV7-3 and TRBJ1-1; TRBD1 is a possible D gene (5 bases). This CDR3 has 13 residues. The V gene's germline CDR1 is SGHTA and CDR2 FQGTGA. V was trimmed by 3 bases and J by 3 bases, leaving 8 bases between them. The CDR3 DNA reads TGTGCCAGCAGCTTCCAGGGCGACACTGAAGCTTTCTTT. Translated, it gives CASSFQGDTEAFF.

The gene calls are TRBV5-1 and TRBJ2-3; a weak D match, TRBD2 (7 bases). This CDR3 spans 17 amino acids. CDR1 is SGHRS and CDR2 is YFSETQ in the germline V gene. V dropped 4 bases and J dropped 5 bases, with 23 bases sitting between them. The CDR3 region has the DNA TGCGCCAGCAGCGGTGGCGTTGGCGGGGGCTTGATAGATACGCAGTATTTT. Amino acids: CASSGGVGGGLIDTQYF. The full variable domain, rest sourced from reference TRBV5-1 and TRBJ2-3, is KAGVTQTPRYLIKTRGQQVTLSCSPISGHRSVSWYQQTPGQGLQFLFEYFSETQRNKGNFPGRFSGRQFSNSRSEMNVSTLELGDSALYLCASSGGVGGGLIDTQYFGPGTRLTVL.

The table lists this clone with a few counts. This chain connects TRBV2 to TRBJ2-1; the match to TRBD1 covers 7 bases. The ends lost 8 bases at V and 4 bases at J; junction bases unmatched: 8. CDR3 length equals 14 residues. CDR1 and CDR2 (germline): SNHLY, FYNNEI. This CDR3 is CASQRGGQYNEQFF. The CDR3 DNA reads TGTGCCAGCCAGCGAGGGGGCCAGTACAATGAGCAGTTCTTC.

The chain recombines TRBV27 with TRBJ2-1; D possibly corresponds to TRBD1 (6 bases). Germline V gene lookup returns CDR1 MNHEY and CDR2 SMNVEV (reference sequence). The V end was cut by 3 bases, the J end by 2 bases, with 11 bases between. CDR3 length: 15 amino acids. CDR3 sequence reads: CASSFQGPTYNEQFF. Here the CDR3 DNA reads TGTGCCAGCAGTTTTCAGGGGCCCACCTACAATGAGCAGTTCTTC.

The rearrangement joins TRBV5-4 to TRBJ2-3; 8 bases line up with TRBD2. Germline trimming cut 0 bases from V and 5 bases from J; bases unmatched to any gene: 5. Germline lookup yields CDR1 SGHNT and CDR2 YYREEE (reference sequence). This CDR3 spans 15 amino acids. The CDR3 DNA follows: TGTGCCAGCAGCTTGGCTCGGGGGGGCCAAGATACGCAGTATTTT. Residues: CASSLARGGQDTQYF.

This sequence joins TRBV5-1 and TRBJ2-1; D may be TRBD2 (5 bases). Trimming left V 3 bases short and J 2 bases short, with 6 bases between. CDR1 SGHRS and CDR2 YFSETQ come from the germline V gene. The CDR3 consists of 13 residues. The CDR3 protein is CASSSGTYNEQFF. Here the CDR3 DNA reads TGCGCCAGCAGCTCCGGGACCTACAATGAGCAGTTCTTC.

V gene TRBV2 combines with J gene TRBJ1-5; D remains unclear. Trimming took off 6 bases at V and 7 bases at J, with 13 bases between the two ends. CDR3 length equals 13 residues. CDR1 and CDR2 (germline): SNHLY, FYNNEI. The CDR3 region is CASSQISAQPQHF. The CDR3 DNA sequence: TGTGCCAGCAGCCAAATTAGTGCGCAGCCCCAGCATTTT.

As DNA, the CDR3 is TGTGCCAGCAGCCCATACCCGGGACAGGGGGGTATTGAAGCTTTCTTT. Its protein is CASSPYPGQGGIEAFF. This chain joins TRBV7-2 and TRBJ1-1, with 11 bases aligning to TRBD1. Germline loops: CDR1 SGHTA, CDR2 FQGNSA. With V trimmed by 5 bases and J by 7 bases, 12 bases remained unmatched. The CDR3 is 16 amino acids.

The gene calls are TRBV15 and TRBJ2-7, with D possibly being TRBD1 (5 bases). The germline gives CDR1 LNHNV, CDR2 YYDKDF (reference sequence). CDR3 length equals 15 residues. V was pared by 1 base and J by 5 bases, with 15 bases between. The CDR3 region has the DNA TGTGCCACCAGCAGAGCGCCGCAGGGAAGCCACGAGCAGTACTTC. Residues: CATSRAPQGSHEQYF.

This chain links TRBV4-1 with TRBJ1-5; 8 bases fit TRBD1. Germline CDR1 is MGHRA and CDR2 is YSYEKL. Trimming at V came to 3 bases and at J to 8 bases, leaving 0 bases not matched to a gene. This CDR3 region has 12 residues. Here the CDR3 DNA reads TGCGCCAGCAGCCAGACAGGGGAGCCCCAGCATTTT. Translating gives CASSQTGEPQHF.

The J gene is TRBJ2-2, the V gene TRBV11-3; perhaps TRBD1 as D (6 bases). V shed 3 bases and J shed 0 bases, with 8 bases lying between them. The length of the CDR3 is 15 residues. Germline CDR1 reads SGHNT; CDR2 reads YENEEA. The DNA for the CDR3 is TGTGCCAGCAGCTTTGGGGGCACGAACACCGGGGAGCTGTTTTTT. Residues: CASSFGGTNTGELFF.

The table lists this clone with a few counts. The chain employs TRBV15 and TRBJ1-5; TRBD1 matches at 7 bases. Germline CDR1 is LNHNV and CDR2 is YYDKDF (reference sequence). The CDR3 contains 14 residues. With V trimmed by 5 bases and J by 7 bases, 8 bases remained unmatched. The CDR3 region is CATSFPGGRQPQHF. CDR3 nucleotide sequence: TGTGCCACCAGCTTTCCAGGGGGGAGGCAGCCCCAGCATTTT.

The chain couples TRBV2 to TRBJ1-6; 10 bases are shared with TRBD1. Germline V gene sequence: CDR1 SNHLY, CDR2 FYNNEI. V shed 6 bases and J 9 bases; nucleotides not matched to a gene: 8. The CDR3 length is 15 residues. This CDR3 is CASRGTGTGVSPLHF. The CDR3 DNA reads as TGTGCCAGCAGGGGCACCGGGACAGGGGTTTCACCCCTCCACTTT.